This TCR beta chain was identified in a study of regulatory T cells in long-lasting Graves disease. This clonotype was detected ten times or more. V dropped 5 bases and J dropped 2 bases, with 16 bases sitting between them. The CDR3 loop spans 15 amino acids. Germline CDR1 and CDR2: SGHNT and YENEEA. With iRepertoire HTBI primers and Arm-PCR of CDR3 regions, TCR beta libraries were built. Using its own MiXCR run on the multiplex PCR reads, TCRdb lists one record per CDR3 protein. The sample has 450,000 to 600,000 distinct CDR3 sequences, roughly 17% seen once. Time point noted: newly diagnosed GD, antithyroid drugs for less than 3 months. Isolated PBMC RNA provided the starting material for the TCR library. These same data were also listed under a study on T cells in Graves' hyperthyroidism and ophthalmopathy.

The sample in question was peripheral blood mononuclear cells (PBMCs), obtained at new diagnosis, from a patient treated with antithyroid drugs. This TCR was recovered from a man aged 35 to 55 with Graves disease. The V call is TRBV11-3, the J call TRBJ2-7, with a possible D match to TRBD2 (5 bases). CDR3 sequence (DNA): TGTGCCAGCAGCAAAGGCGGGCAGATGGCCTACGAGCAGTACTTC. Protein product: CASSKGGQMAYEQYF.